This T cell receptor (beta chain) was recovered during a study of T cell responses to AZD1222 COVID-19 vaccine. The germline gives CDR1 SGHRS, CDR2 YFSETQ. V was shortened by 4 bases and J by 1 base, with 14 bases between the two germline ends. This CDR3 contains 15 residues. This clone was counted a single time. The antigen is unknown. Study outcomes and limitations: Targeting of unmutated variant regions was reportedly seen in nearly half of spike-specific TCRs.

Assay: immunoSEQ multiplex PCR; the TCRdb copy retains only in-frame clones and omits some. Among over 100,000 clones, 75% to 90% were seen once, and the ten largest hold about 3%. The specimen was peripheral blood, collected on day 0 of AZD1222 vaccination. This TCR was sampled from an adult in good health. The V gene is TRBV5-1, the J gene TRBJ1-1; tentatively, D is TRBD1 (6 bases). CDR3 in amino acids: CASSVQGMGNTEAFF. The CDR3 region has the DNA TGCGCCAGCAGCGTACAGGGAATGGGGAACACTGAAGCTTTCTTT.